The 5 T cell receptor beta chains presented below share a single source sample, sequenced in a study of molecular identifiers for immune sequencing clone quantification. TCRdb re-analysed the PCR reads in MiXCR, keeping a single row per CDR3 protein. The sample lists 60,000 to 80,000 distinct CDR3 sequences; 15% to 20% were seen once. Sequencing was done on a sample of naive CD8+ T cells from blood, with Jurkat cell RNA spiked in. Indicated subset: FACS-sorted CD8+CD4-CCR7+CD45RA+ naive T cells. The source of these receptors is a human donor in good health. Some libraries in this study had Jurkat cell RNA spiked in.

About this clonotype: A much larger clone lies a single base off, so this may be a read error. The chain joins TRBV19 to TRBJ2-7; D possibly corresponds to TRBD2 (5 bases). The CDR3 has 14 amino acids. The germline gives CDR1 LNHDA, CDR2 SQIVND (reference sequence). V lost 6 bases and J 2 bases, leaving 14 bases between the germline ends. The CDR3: CASSAGMGTYEQYF. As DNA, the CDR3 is TGTGCCAGTAGCGCCGGGATGGGAACCTACGAGCAGTACTTC.

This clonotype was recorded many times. Here the CDR3 DNA reads TGTGCCAGCAGTATGGACAGACAAGAGACCCAGTACTTC. Its protein is CASSMDRQETQYF. J is TRBJ2-5 and V is TRBV7-9, with D possibly matching TRBD1 (6 bases). The length of the CDR3 is 13 residues. The ends were cut back, 6 bases at V and 2 bases at J, with 10 bases in the middle. Per the germline V gene, CDR1 is SEHNR and CDR2 is FQNEAQ (reference sequence).

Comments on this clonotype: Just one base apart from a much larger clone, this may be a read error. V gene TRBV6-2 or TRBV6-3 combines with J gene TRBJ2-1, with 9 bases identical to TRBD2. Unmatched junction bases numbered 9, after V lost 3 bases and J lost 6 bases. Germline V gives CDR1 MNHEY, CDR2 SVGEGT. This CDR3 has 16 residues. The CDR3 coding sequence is TGTGCCAGCAGTTATATACCGGGACTAGCCGGCAATGAGCAGTTCTTC. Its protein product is CASSYIPGLAGNEQFF.

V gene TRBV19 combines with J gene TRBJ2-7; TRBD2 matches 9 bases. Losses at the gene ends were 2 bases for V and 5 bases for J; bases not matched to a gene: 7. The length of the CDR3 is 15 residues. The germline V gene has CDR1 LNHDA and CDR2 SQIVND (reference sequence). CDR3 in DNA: TGTGCCAGTAGTATAACGCCGGGACTAGCCGACGAGCAGTACTTC. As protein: CASSITPGLADEQYF. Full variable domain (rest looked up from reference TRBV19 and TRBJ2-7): DGGITQSPKYLFRKEGQNVTLSCEQNLNHDAMYWYRQDPGQGLRLIYYSQIVNDFQKGDIAEGYSVSREKKESFPLTVTSAQKNPTAFYLCASSITPGLADEQYFGPGTRLTVT.

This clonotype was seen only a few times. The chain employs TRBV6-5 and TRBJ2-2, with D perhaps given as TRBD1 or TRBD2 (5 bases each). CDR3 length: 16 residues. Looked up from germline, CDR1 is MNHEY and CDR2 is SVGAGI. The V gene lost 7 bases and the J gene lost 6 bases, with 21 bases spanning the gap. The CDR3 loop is CASTSLGDLNAGELFF. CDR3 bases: TGTGCCAGCACCTCTTTGGGGGATCTCAACGCCGGGGAGCTGTTTTTT.